This TCR beta chain was observed in a study of blood T cells in healthy people across ages. In the study overall: The capture of about one barcoded beta molecule per two T cells was achieved by template switching. General study findings and limits: Changes seen in expanded clonotypes were possibly confounded by donor CMV status left unknown.

It was with a sample-barcoded 5' primer and a J-beta primer mix that a second PCR of about 7 to 12 cycles was run. Each cDNA molecule received a tag from a template-switch adaptor that had 12 random nucleotides. In TCRdb, the 5' RACE reads were re-called with MiXCR into one record per CDR3 protein. Of about 1.6 million distinct CDR3 sequences detected, around 35% appear once; the ten largest clones hold about 11%. The CDR3 sequence is 14 residues long. Germline CDR1 is SGHRS and CDR2 is YFSETQ. This clonotype was found many times. Its specificity is unknown. A read error may produce the germline difference seen at one junction end.

The chain has TRBV5-1 and TRBJ2-7, with TRBD2 as a possible D gene (5 bases). This receptor was taken from a woman in her thirties in good health. Input material: blood. Here the CDR3 reads CASSLDRTSYEQYF. CDR3 DNA: TGTGCCAGCAGCTTGGACCGCACTAGCTACGAGCAGTACTTC. Full variable domain (rest looked up from reference TRBV5-1 and TRBJ2-7): KAGVTQTPRYLIKTRGQQVTLSCSPISGHRSVSWYQQTPGQGLQFLFEYFSETQRNKGNFPGRFSGRQFSNSRSEMNVSTLELGDSALYLCASSLDRTSYEQYFGPGTRLTVT.